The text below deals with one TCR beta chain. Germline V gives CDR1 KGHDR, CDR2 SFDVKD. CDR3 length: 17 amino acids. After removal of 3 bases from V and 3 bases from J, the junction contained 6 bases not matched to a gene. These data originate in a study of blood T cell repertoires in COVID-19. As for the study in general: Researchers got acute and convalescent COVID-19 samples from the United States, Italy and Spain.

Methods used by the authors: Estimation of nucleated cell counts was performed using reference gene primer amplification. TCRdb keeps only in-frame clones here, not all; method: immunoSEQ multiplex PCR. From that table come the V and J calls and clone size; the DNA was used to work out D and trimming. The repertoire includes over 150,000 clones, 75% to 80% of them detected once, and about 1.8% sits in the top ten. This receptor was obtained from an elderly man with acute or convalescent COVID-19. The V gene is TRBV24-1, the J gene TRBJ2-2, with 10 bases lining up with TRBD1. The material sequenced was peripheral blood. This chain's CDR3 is CATSDPGQGRYTGELFF. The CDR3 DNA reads TGTGCCACCAGTGATCCGGGACAGGGGCGGTACACCGGGGAGCTGTTTTTT.